The 28 T cell receptor beta chains below were found in one sample sequenced in a study of cytomegalovirus exposure and HLA in healthy donors. The PCR ran on 60 Vbeta and 13 Jbeta primers. Only in-frame clones appear in the TCRdb table, and some are missing; sequencing was by immunoSEQ multiplex PCR. The sample records 140,000 to 150,000 clones, about 75% being singletons. Sequencing was carried out using PBMCs. These receptors all come from a man aged 60 to 75 in good health and CMV-seronegative.

This chain links TRBV19 with TRBJ2-6, with D tentatively TRBD1 (5 bases). CDR1 is LNHDA and CDR2 is SQIVND in the germline V gene (reference sequence). V lost 8 bases and J 0 bases, leaving 14 bases between the germline ends. This CDR3 region has 16 residues. CDR3 protein: CASQGQSFSGANVLTF. In DNA form, the CDR3 reads TGTGCCAGTCAAGGACAATCTTTCTCTGGGGCCAACGTCCTGACTTTC.

The chain employs TRBV9 and TRBJ2-6; 7 bases fit TRBD1. The germline V gene has CDR1 SGDLS and CDR2 YYNGEE. V was clipped by 0 bases and J by 2 bases; unmatched bases: 2. The length of the CDR3 is 16 residues. Written as DNA, the CDR3 is TGTGCCAGCAGCGTAGCAGGGGGAGCTGGGGCCAACGTCCTGACTTTC. Protein product: CASSVAGGAGANVLTF.

The J gene is TRBJ2-1, the V gene TRBV7-3; 9 positions agree with TRBD1. Trimming cost V 2 bases and J 5 bases; bases outside gene matches: 7. Germline-derived CDR1 and CDR2 are SGHTA and FQGTGA. CDR3 size: 16 residues. This chain's CDR3 is CASSLGGQGKNNEQFF. CDR3 nucleotides: TGTGCCAGCAGCTTAGGGGGACAGGGAAAAAACAATGAGCAGTTCTTC.

The chain has TRBV7-3 and TRBJ1-2; TRBD1 is a possible D gene (6 bases). Germline CDR1 is SGHTA and CDR2 is FQGTGA. The CDR3 runs 17 residues. Between the trimmed V and J ends, which lost 1 base and 8 bases, there was a span of 23 bases. The CDR3 DNA sequence: TGTGCCAGCAGCTTAATGGGGAGTAGGGGGGGCATGACGGGCTACACCTTC. Its protein product is CASSLMGSRGGMTGYTF.

The V and J genes are TRBV5-1 and TRBJ1-1; a weak D match, TRBD1 (6 bases). The CDR3 is made up of 15 amino acids. The V end lost 0 bases, the J end lost 0 bases, and 9 bases lay between the germline ends. CDR1 is SGHRS and CDR2 is YFSETQ in the germline V gene. CDR3 residues: CASSLAGHLNTEAFF. CDR3 nucleotide sequence: TGCGCCAGCAGCTTGGCGGGACATTTGAACACTGAAGCTTTCTTT.

The rearrangement links TRBV5-4 to TRBJ1-3, with 8 bases that match TRBD1. Germline trimming cut 6 bases from V and 2 bases from J; bases unmatched to any gene: 4. This CDR3 is 14 amino acids long. The germline V gene has CDR1 SGHNT and CDR2 YYREEE (reference sequence). In DNA, the CDR3 is TGTGCCAGCAACTCGGACAGGGCTGGAAACACCATATATTTT. It yields the protein CASNSDRAGNTIYF.

CDR3: CASTQGRTNEKLFF. The CDR3 DNA follows: TGTGCCAGCACCCAGGGGCGGACTAATGAAAAACTGTTTTTT. The chain recombines TRBV6-1 with TRBJ1-4; D perhaps matches TRBD1 (6 bases). V lost 7 bases and J 2 bases, leaving 11 bases between the germline ends. The CDR3 is made up of 14 amino acids. Per the germline V gene, CDR1 is MNHNS and CDR2 is SASEGT.

This clone has more than one count but fewer than ten. V gene TRBV9 combines with J gene TRBJ1-1, with TRBD1 matching over 11 bases. V dropped 5 bases and J dropped 5; count of bases not matched to a gene: 2. This CDR3 comprises 13 residues. In germline, CDR1 is SGDLS, CDR2 YYNGEE. CDR3 in DNA: TGTGCCAGCAGTGGACAGGGGGCGACTGAAGCTTTCTTT. This sequence encodes CASSGQGATEAFF.

The chain uses TRBV30 and TRBJ1-1; no firm D call. CDR1 is GTSNPN and CDR2 is SVGIG in the germline V gene (reference sequence). The CDR3 has 13 residues. Trimming cost V 4 bases and J 4 bases, with 13 bases left between them. This CDR3 reads CAWTPDEGTEAFF. CDR3 sequence (DNA): TGTGCCTGGACCCCGGACGAGGGCACTGAAGCTTTCTTT.

This clone has more than one count but fewer than ten. The genes are TRBV6-1 and TRBJ2-1; 14 bases agree with TRBD2. The CDR3 runs to 13 residues. Germline values: CDR1 MNHNS, CDR2 SASEGT. V lost 11 bases, J lost 8 bases, and 5 bases stayed unmatched. The CDR3 DNA follows: TGTGCCGGGGGACTAGCGGGAGAGCATGAGCAGTTCTTC. This codes for CAGGLAGEHEQFF.

In this sample, this clone turned up once. The genes are TRBV6-5 and TRBJ2-1; the match to TRBD2 covers 7 bases. Germline V CDR1 and CDR2: MNHEY, SVGAGI. This CDR3 contains 13 residues. V trimming: 5 bases; J trimming: 7 bases; junction bases outside the gene matches: 5. The CDR3 spells CASSGGGSNEQFF. As DNA, the CDR3 is TGTGCCAGCAGTGGAGGCGGGAGTAATGAGCAGTTCTTC.

This rearrangement joins TRBV5-4 to TRBJ1-6, with D uncertain. There are 15 residues in the CDR3. V was clipped by 0 bases and J by 9 bases, with 13 bases between them. CDR1 and CDR2 from the germline V gene are SGHNT and YYREEE (reference sequence). CDR3 DNA: TGTGCCAGCAGCTTGGGTCTGGGAGGGATTTCACCCCTCCACTTT. This encodes CASSLGLGGISPLHF. The entire variable domain, with the rest obtained from reference TRBV5-4 and TRBJ1-6, is as follows: ETGVTQSPTHLIKTRGQQVTLRCSSQSGHNTVSWYQQALGQGPQFIFQYYREEENGRGNFPPRFSGLQFPNYSSELNVNALELDDSALYLCASSLGLGGISPLHFGNGTRLTVT.

This rearrangement joins TRBV11-1 to TRBJ2-7; D perhaps matches TRBD1 (6 bases). V lost 1 base and J lost 4, with 14 bases in between. The CDR3 is 15 residues long. The germline gives CDR1 SGHAT, CDR2 FQDESV (reference sequence). The CDR3 is CASSLGGQEVYEQYF. CDR3 nucleotides: TGTGCCAGCAGCTTAGGGGGGCAGGAGGTGTACGAGCAGTACTTC.

This clone was counted a single time. This chain links TRBV7-2 with TRBJ2-1, with TRBD2 matching over 10 bases. Germline V lookup: CDR1 SGHTA, CDR2 FQGNSA. The CDR3 has 15 amino acids. With 1 base clipped from V and 9 bases from J, the junction kept 6 bases outside the gene matches. CDR3 DNA: TGTGCCAGCAGCTTAGAGGGACTAGCGAGTGGTGAGCAGTTCTTC. It specifies CASSLEGLASGEQFF.

This chain connects TRBV18 to TRBJ2-5, with 13 bases matching TRBD2. There are 15 residues in the CDR3. After removal of 2 bases from V and 5 bases from J, the junction contained 2 bases not matched to a gene. Germline loops: CDR1 KGHSH, CDR2 LQKENI. The DNA for the CDR3 is TGTGCCAGCTCACCAAGGACTAGCGGGAGTGAGACCCAGTACTTC. Amino acid sequence: CASSPRTSGSETQYF.

The rearrangement joins TRBV2 to TRBJ2-1; D gene uncertain. This CDR3 region has 12 residues. Trimming pared 6 bases from V and 0 bases from J, leaving 3 bases between. CDR1 is SNHLY and CDR2 is FYNNEI in the germline V gene. The CDR3 reads CASSLSYNEQFF. The CDR3 region has the DNA TGTGCCAGCAGCCTCTCCTACAATGAGCAGTTCTTC.

CDR3 region: CASRPMEGAPHTQYF. The CDR3 nucleotides are TGTGCCAGCAGGCCTATGGAGGGTGCCCCCCATACGCAGTATTTT. The chain employs TRBV6-5 and TRBJ2-3; possibly TRBD2 for D (6 bases). CDR3 size: 15 residues. The germline CDR1 and CDR2 sequences are MNHEY and SVGAGI. V lost 6 bases and J 7 bases, leaving 20 bases between the germline ends.

The J gene is TRBJ2-2, the V gene TRBV11-3, with 8 nucleotides matching TRBD2. This CDR3 is 13 amino acids long. Germline lookup yields CDR1 SGHNT and CDR2 YENEEA. V was pared by 4 bases and J by 7 bases, with 2 bases of the junction left unmatched. The CDR3 is CASSSTSGGELFF. The DNA for the CDR3 is TGTGCCAGCAGCTCAACTAGCGGCGGGGAGCTGTTTTTT.

In this sample, this clone turned up a few times. The chain carries TRBV6-5 and TRBJ2-1; maybe TRBD2 (6 bases). This CDR3 contains 15 residues. The germline V gene encodes CDR1 MNHEY and CDR2 SVGAGI. Between the trimmed V and J ends, which lost 2 bases and 1 base, there was a span of 9 bases. CDR3 protein: CASSYTGGSYNEQFF. DNA of the CDR3: TGTGCCAGCAGTTACACCGGGGGTTCCTACAATGAGCAGTTCTTC.

The chain joins TRBV14 to TRBJ1-1; 9 nucleotides line up with TRBD1. V shed 9 bases and J 5 bases; nucleotides not matched to a gene: 4. The CDR3 has 12 amino acids. CDR1 SGHDN and CDR2 FVKESK come from the germline V gene. In DNA, the CDR3 is TGTGCCAGTGGACAGGGGAGGACTGAAGCTTTCTTT. Its translation is CASGQGRTEAFF.

This chain links TRBV6-6 with TRBJ1-2, with 7 bases matching TRBD1. The CDR3 runs to 13 residues. V trimming: 7 bases; J trimming: 7 bases; junction bases outside the gene matches: 9. Germline V CDR1 and CDR2: MNHNY, SVGAGI (reference sequence). The CDR3 protein is CASNLDRAPGYTF. In nucleotides, the CDR3 is TGTGCCAGCAACCTTGACAGGGCCCCTGGCTACACCTTC.

The chain couples TRBV9 to TRBJ2-3, with 9 bases that match TRBD1. The junction had 7 bases not matched to a gene; V was cut back by 3 bases and J by 5 bases. CDR3 size: 15 residues. Germline CDR1 reads SGDLS; CDR2 reads YYNGEE. Written as DNA, the CDR3 is TGTGCCAGCAGCGAGAGGGGACAGGGAAAAGATACGCAGTATTTT. This gives the protein CASSERGQGKDTQYF.

This clone has only one observation. This rearrangement joins TRBV10-3 to TRBJ2-2, with D possibly matching TRBD1 (6 bases). This CDR3 comprises 16 residues. V shed 3 bases and J shed 4 bases, with 15 bases lying between them. Per germline, CDR1 ENHRY and CDR2 SYGVKD. The CDR3 spells CAISDLTGVGTGELFF. Written as DNA, the CDR3 is TGTGCCATCAGTGACTTGACAGGAGTTGGCACCGGGGAGCTGTTTTTT.

This clone was seen once. The chain uses TRBV7-3 and TRBJ2-1; 10 positions match TRBD2. Germline CDR1 and CDR2: SGHTA and FQGTGA. J was trimmed by 0 bases and V by 4 bases; bases with no gene match: 3. The CDR3 is 16 residues long. The CDR3 sequence is CASSSASGSSYNEQFF. The CDR3 nucleotides are TGTGCCAGCAGCTCGGCTAGCGGGAGCTCCTACAATGAGCAGTTCTTC.

The gene calls are TRBV30 and TRBJ2-5, with D possibly matching TRBD1 (5 bases). Germline assignment: CDR1 GTSNPN and CDR2 SVGIG (reference sequence). The V and J ends lost 2 bases and 5 bases respectively, with 9 bases between them. The CDR3 contains 12 residues. For the CDR3, the DNA is TGTGCCTGGAGTCAGGCAGGGGAGACCCAGTACTTC. Translating it yields CAWSQAGETQYF.

The rearrangement joins TRBV5-4 to TRBJ2-5; the D gene is possibly TRBD2 (6 bases). V was clipped by 7 bases and J by 4 bases, with 23 bases between them. This CDR3 spans 16 amino acids. CDR1 SGHNT and CDR2 YYREEE come from the germline V gene (reference sequence). CDR3 DNA sequence: TGTGCCAGCGGGTCTAAAGCGTCGCCTAGCGCAGAGACCCAGTACTTC. It codes for CASGSKASPSAETQYF.

This chain uses TRBV5-3 with TRBJ1-2; TRBD1 agrees at 8 bases. TRBV5-3 is an ORF, with its function uncertain. The CDR3 spans 14 residues. The trim removed 4 bases at V and 3 bases at J, leaving 5 bases unmatched. The CDR3 DNA reads as TGTGCCAGAAGCCCCTTGGGACAGGACTATGGCTACACCTTC. It is translated as CARSPLGQDYGYTF.

The chain links TRBV30 to TRBJ2-2; D is possibly TRBD2 (5 bases). With 3 bases removed from V and 1 base from J, the gap between germline ends came to 6 bases. The CDR3 covers 13 residues. Germline V gene lookup returns CDR1 GTSNPN and CDR2 SVGIG (reference sequence). DNA of the CDR3: TGTGCCTGGAGAGGAGGGAACACCGGGGAGCTGTTTTTT. Its translation is CAWRGGNTGELFF. Full variable domain (missing parts from reference TRBV30 and TRBJ2-2): SQTIHQWPATLVQPVGSPLSLECTVEGTSNPNLYWYRQAAGRGLQLLFYSVGIGQISSEVPQNLSASRPQDRQFILSSKKLLLSDSGFYLCAWRGGNTGELFFGEGSRLTVL.